This T cell receptor beta chain was observed in a study of Graves' ophthalmopathy and Graves' hyperthyroidism. Overall study: Peripheral blood sampling preceded any treatment and occurred at initial diagnosis.

RNA served as the template for amplifying TCR beta CDR3 regions. The workflow started with a first-round RT-PCR run with HTBI primers and then moved on to a second-round multiplex PCR. Via MiXCR, TCRdb re-called the multiplex PCR reads, giving one row per CDR3 protein. The repertoire holds 45,000 to 60,000 distinct CDR3 sequences, 45% to 55% seen once, with 4.7% in the top ten. Many counts were recorded for this clonotype. Its antigen is currently unknown. PBMCs were isolated by Ficoll-Paque density gradient centrifugation, using approximately 10 ml of fresh peripheral blood as the starting material. Whole-study results and caveats: Sensitivity of about 91% and specificity of about 77% were achieved when a 13-signature model separated ophthalmopathy from stable hyperthyroidism. Blood also harbored most expanded thyroid clonotypes above 0.001 frequency.

The CDR3 has 13 amino acids. V dropped 5 bases and J dropped 1 base, with 6 bases sitting between them. V usage is TRBV12-3 or TRBV12-4 and J usage is TRBJ2-1; D is undetermined. The sequencing input was peripheral blood. This TCR was recovered from an adult woman with Graves' ophthalmopathy. The CDR3 loop reads CASSTVSYNEQFF. Here the CDR3 DNA reads TGTGCCAGCAGTACAGTGTCCTACAATGAGCAGTTCTTC.